This T cell receptor (beta chain) was observed in a study of blood T cells in healthy people across ages. Looking at the study overall: Per two T cells, template switching captured roughly one barcoded beta molecule.

V lost 7 bases and J lost 6; bases outside the gene matches: 7. CDR1 and CDR2 (germline): SGHRS, YFSETQ. This CDR3 is built from 13 residues. Combining a sample-barcoded 5' primer with a J-beta primer mix, a second PCR ran for roughly 7 to 11 cycles. TCRdb reanalysed the 5' RACE reads using MiXCR and keeps one entry per CDR3 protein. Of about 780,000 distinct CDR3 sequences in the sample, around 62% were seen once. Sequenced sample: blood. This TCR came from a man under 40 in good health. The chain uses TRBV5-1 and TRBJ1-1, with 9 bases that match TRBD1. This CDR3 is CASAGQGMPEAFF. CDR3 DNA: TGCGCCAGCGCGGGACAGGGTATGCCTGAAGCTTTCTTT.